This T cell receptor (beta chain) emerged from a study of T cells in Graves' hyperthyroidism and ophthalmopathy. General observations from the study: Most expanded thyroid clonotypes above 0.001 also appeared in blood.

This clonotype has ten or more counts. Its antigen is undetermined. The patients, who ranged from 18 to 65 in age, presented with newly diagnosed hyperthyroidism lasting under 2 months. Exclusion of patients followed from uncontrolled infection, other autoimmune disease, pregnancy or lactation. Each diagnosis drew on symptoms, thyroxine, TRAb, thyroid ultrasound and orbital computed tomography findings. Amplified TCR beta CDR3 regions derived from RNA transcripts. An initial round of RT-PCR targeting the TCR CDR3 relied on the HTBI primer set. TCRdb re-derived calls from the multiplex PCR reads in MiXCR, one entry per CDR3 protein. The sample contains about 180,000 distinct CDR3 sequences, about a sixth of which appear only once. What was sequenced was blood. The source is a woman aged 45-65 years with Graves' hyperthyroidism.

The DNA for the CDR3 is TGTGCCAGCATCAACCGGGACAGGAGCTCCTACGAGCAGTACTTC. It yields the protein CASINRDRSSYEQYF. V usage is TRBV6-2 or TRBV6-3 and J usage is TRBJ2-7; 8 bases agree with TRBD1. This CDR3 has 15 residues. Germline trimming cut 7 bases from V and 0 bases from J; bases unmatched to any gene: 8. CDR1 and CDR2 (germline): MNHEY, SVGEGT.